The text below deals with one T cell receptor beta chain. Its antigen remains unknown. PCR was performed a second time for roughly 7 to 12 cycles using a sample-barcoded 5' primer and a J-beta primer mix. MiXCR, run by TCRdb on the 5' RACE reads, gives a single entry per CDR3 protein. This repertoire shows about a million distinct CDR3 sequences, roughly 43% found once; its top ten account for over 10%. The source of the sample is a study of blood T cells in healthy people across ages. In the study overall: About one barcoded beta molecule was captured per two T cells (by template switching).

The CDR3 covers 12 residues. Germline CDR1 MGHRA, CDR2 YSYEKL. V was shortened by 1 base and J by 11 bases, with 11 bases between the two germline ends. Whole-study results and caveats: Higher diversity and more naive CD4+ cells were features of long-lived donors, compared to aged donors.

Ranging in age from about 6 to 90, the donors were healthy Caucasian individuals from Russia. The source is a man under 40 in good health. This sequence joins TRBV4-1 and TRBJ1-2; no clear D gene. Sequencing was performed on blood. For the CDR3, the DNA is TGCGCCAGCAGCCAAGTCCGCGGAGAGTACACCTTC. Protein sequence: CASSQVRGEYTF.